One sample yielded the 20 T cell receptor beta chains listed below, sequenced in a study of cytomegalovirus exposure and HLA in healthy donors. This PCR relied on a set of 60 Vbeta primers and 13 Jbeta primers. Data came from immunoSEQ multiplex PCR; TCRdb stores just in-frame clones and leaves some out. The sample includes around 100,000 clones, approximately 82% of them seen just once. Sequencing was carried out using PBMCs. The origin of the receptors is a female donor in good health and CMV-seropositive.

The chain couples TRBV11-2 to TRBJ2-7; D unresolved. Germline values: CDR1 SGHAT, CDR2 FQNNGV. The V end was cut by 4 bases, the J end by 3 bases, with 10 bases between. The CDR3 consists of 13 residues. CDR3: CASSSGAGYEQYF. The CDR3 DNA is TGTGCCAGCAGCTCAGGCGCAGGCTACGAGCAGTACTTC.

The CDR3 here is CASSLERASYNEQFF. Written as DNA, the CDR3 is TGCGCCAGCAGCTTGGAGCGGGCATCCTACAATGAGCAGTTCTTC. The chain has TRBV5-1 and TRBJ2-1; tentatively, D is TRBD2 (6 bases). Trimming left V 0 bases short and J 1 base short, with 8 bases between. From germline, CDR1 is SGHRS and CDR2 YFSETQ. CDR3 length: 15 amino acids.

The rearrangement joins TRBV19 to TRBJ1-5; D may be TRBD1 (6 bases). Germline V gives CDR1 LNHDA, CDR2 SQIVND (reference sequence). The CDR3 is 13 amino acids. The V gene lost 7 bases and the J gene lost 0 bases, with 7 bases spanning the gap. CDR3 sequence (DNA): TGTGCCAGTAACAGGGCTAGCAATCAGCCCCAGCATTTT. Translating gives CASNRASNQPQHF. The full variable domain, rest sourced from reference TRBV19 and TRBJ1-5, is DGGITQSPKYLFRKEGQNVTLSCEQNLNHDAMYWYRQDPGQGLRLIYYSQIVNDFQKGDIAEGYSVSREKKESFPLTVTSAQKNPTAFYLCASNRASNQPQHFGDGTRLSIL.

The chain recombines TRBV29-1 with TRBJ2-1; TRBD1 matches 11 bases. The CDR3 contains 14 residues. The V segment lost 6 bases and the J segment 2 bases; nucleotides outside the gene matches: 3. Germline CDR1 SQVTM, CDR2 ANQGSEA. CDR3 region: CSVRTGGTYNEQFF. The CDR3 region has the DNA TGCAGCGTGAGGACAGGGGGCACCTACAATGAGCAGTTCTTC.

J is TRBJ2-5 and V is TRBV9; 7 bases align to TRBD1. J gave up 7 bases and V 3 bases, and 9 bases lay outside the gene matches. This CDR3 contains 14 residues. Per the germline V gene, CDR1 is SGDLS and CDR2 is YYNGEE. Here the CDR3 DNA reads TGTGCCAGCAGCGCACAGTCCCCAGGGGGGACCCAGTACTTC. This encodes CASSAQSPGGTQYF. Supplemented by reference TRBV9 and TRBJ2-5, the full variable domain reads DSGVTQTPKHLITATGQRVTLRCSPRSGDLSVYWYQQSLDQGLQFLIQYYNGEERAKGNILERFSAQQFPDLHSELNLSSLELGDSALYFCASSAQSPGGTQYFGPGTRLLVL.

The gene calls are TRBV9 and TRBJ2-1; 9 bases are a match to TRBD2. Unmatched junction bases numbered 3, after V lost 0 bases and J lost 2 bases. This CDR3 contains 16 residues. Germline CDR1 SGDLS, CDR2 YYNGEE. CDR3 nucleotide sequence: TGTGCCAGCAGCGTAGGGTCTAGCGGGGCCTACAATGAGCAGTTCTTC. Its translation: CASSVGSSGAYNEQFF.

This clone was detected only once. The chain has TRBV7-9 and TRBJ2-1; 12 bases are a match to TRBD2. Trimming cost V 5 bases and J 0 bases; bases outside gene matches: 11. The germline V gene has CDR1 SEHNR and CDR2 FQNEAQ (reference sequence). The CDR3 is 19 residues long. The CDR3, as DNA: TGTGCCAGCAGCCCCCCCCCATCTAGCGGGAGGGACTCCTACAATGAGCAGTTCTTC. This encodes CASSPPPSSGRDSYNEQFF.

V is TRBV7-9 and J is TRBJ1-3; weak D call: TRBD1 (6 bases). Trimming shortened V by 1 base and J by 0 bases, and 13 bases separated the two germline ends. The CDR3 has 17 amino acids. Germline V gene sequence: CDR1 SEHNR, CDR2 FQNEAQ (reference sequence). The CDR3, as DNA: TGTGCCAGCAGCTTAGGGACCACAGGGAGCTCTGGAAACACCATATATTTT. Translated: CASSLGTTGSSGNTIYF.

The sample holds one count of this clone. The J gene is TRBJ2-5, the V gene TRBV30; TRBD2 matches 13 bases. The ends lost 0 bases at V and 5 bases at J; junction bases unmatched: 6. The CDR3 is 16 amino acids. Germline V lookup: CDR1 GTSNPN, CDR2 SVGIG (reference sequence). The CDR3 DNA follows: TGTGCCTGGAGTGTACTAGCGGGAGGGCCCTCGGAGACCCAGTACTTC. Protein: CAWSVLAGGPSETQYF.

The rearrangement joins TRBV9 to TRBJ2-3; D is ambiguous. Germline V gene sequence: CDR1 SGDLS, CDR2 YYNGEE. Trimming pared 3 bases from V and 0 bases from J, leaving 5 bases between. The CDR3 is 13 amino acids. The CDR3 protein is CASSGTSTDTQYF. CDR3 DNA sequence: TGTGCCAGCAGCGGAACTAGCACAGATACGCAGTATTTT.

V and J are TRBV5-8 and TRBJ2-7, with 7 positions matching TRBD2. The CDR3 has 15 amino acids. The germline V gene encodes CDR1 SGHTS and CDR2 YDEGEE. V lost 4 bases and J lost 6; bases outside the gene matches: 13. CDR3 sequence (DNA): TGTGCCAGCAGCCAAAGGGGAAGCGGGATAGTCGAGCAGTACTTC. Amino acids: CASSQRGSGIVEQYF.

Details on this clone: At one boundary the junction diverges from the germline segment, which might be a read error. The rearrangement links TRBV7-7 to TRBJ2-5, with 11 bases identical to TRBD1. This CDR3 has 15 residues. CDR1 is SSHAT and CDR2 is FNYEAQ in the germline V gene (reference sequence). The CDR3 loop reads CASSAGRDRGETQYF. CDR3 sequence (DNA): TGTGCTAGCAGCGCCGGCCGGGACAGGGGGGAGACCCAGTACTTC. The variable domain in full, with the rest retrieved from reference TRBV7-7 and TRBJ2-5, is GAGVSQSPRYKVTKRGQDVTLRCDPISSHATLYWYQQALGQGPEFLTYFNYEAQPDKSGLPSDRFSAERPEGSISTLTIQRTEQRDSAMYRCASSAGRDRGETQYFGPGTRLLVL.

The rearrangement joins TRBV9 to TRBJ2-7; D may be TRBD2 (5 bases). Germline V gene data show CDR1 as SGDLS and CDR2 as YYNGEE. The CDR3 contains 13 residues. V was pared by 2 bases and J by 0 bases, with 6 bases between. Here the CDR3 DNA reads TGTGCCAGCAGCGTGGACTCCTCCTACGAGCAGTACTTC. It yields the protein CASSVDSSYEQYF.

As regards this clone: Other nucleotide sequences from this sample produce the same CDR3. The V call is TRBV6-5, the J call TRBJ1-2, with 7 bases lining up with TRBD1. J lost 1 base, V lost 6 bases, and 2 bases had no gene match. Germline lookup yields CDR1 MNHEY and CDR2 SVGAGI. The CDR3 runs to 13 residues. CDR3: CASSRDSNYGYTF. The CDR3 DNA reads TGTGCCAGCAGCCGGGACAGTAACTATGGCTACACCTTC.

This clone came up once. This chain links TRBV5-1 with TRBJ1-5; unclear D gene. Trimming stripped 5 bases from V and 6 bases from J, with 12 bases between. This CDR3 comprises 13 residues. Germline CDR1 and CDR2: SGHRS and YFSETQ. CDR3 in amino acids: CASRAEEGQPQHF. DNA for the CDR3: TGCGCCAGCAGAGCCGAAGAGGGTCAGCCCCAGCATTTT.

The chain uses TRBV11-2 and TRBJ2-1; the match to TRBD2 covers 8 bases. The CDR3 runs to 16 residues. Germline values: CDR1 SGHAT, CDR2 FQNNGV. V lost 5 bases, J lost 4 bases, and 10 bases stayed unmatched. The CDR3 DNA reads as TGTGCCAGCAGCCTATTAGCGGGAACTACTTACAATGAGCAGTTCTTC. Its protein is CASSLLAGTTYNEQFF.

The CDR3 DNA follows: TGTGCCAGCAGCCCCGGCCCGGGACTAGCGGCCCCCTACAATGAGCAGTTCTTC. It yields the protein CASSPGPGLAAPYNEQFF. The V gene is TRBV5-4, the J gene TRBJ2-1; TRBD2 matches at 11 bases. The V segment lost 4 bases and the J segment 2 bases; nucleotides outside the gene matches: 11. The CDR3 sequence is 18 residues long. From germline, CDR1 is SGHNT and CDR2 YYREEE (reference sequence).

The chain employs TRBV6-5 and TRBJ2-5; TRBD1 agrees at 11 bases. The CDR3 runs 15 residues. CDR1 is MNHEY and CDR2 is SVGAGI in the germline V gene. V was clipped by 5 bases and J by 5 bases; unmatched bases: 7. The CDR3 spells CASSAWTGGFETQYF. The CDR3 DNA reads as TGTGCCAGCAGTGCCTGGACAGGGGGCTTTGAGACCCAGTACTTC.

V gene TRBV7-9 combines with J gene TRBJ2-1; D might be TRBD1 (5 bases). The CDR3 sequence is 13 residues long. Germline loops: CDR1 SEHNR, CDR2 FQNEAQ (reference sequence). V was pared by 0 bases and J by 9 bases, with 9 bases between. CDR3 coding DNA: TGTGCCAGCAGCTTAGCATCAGGGATTGAGCAGTTCTTC. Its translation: CASSLASGIEQFF. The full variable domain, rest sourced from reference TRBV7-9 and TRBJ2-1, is DTGVSQNPRHKITKRGQNVTFRCDPISEHNRLYWYRQTLGQGPEFLTYFQNEAQLEKSRLLSDRFSAERPKGSFSTLEIQRTEQGDSAMYLCASSLASGIEQFFGPGTRLTVL.

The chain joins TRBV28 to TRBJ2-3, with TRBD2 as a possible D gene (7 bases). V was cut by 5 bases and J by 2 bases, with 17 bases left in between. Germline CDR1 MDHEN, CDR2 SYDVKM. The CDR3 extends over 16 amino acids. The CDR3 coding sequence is TGTGCCAGCAGTCCCAAGGGGGGGCGGTACACAGATACGCAGTATTTT. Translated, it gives CASSPKGGRYTDTQYF.